These 17 T cell receptor beta chains originate from one sample sequenced in a study of Ad26.COV2.S vaccination and SARS-CoV-2 variants. Clones were sequenced by immunoSEQ multiplex PCR, and TCRdb holds only the in-frame ones, with some missing. Of around 300,000 clones in the sample, roughly nine tenths were seen once. Noted treatment: some 20 received Ad26.COV2.S at low or high dose, single or two shots; several received placebo; per-sample allocation not given. Collection of samples fell on day 63 after the first vaccine or placebo injection. The sample was peripheral blood, taken in a trial of Ad26.COV2.S vaccine versus placebo. These TCRs come from a person between 18 and 65 years old who received the Ad26.COV2.S COVID-19 vaccine or a placebo.

The chain has TRBV7-8 and TRBJ2-3; D remains unclear. Germline V gene sequence: CDR1 SGHVS, CDR2 FQNEAQ. The CDR3 contains 11 residues. V lost 3 bases and J 5 bases, leaving 3 bases between the germline ends. The CDR3 sequence: CASSLVDTQYF. The CDR3 DNA is TGTGCCAGCAGCTTGGTAGATACGCAGTATTTT. The variable domain in full, with the rest retrieved from reference TRBV7-8 and TRBJ2-3, is GAGVSQSPRYKVAKRGQDVALRCDPISGHVSLFWYQQALGQGPEFLTYFQNEAQLDKSGLPSDRFFAERPEGSVSTLKIQRTQQEDSAVYLCASSLVDTQYFGPGTRLTVL.

The chain links TRBV4-3 to TRBJ2-1; no reliable D call. V lost 4 bases, J lost 0 bases, and 10 bases lay in between. The length of the CDR3 is 15 residues. CDR1 is LGHNA and CDR2 is YSLEER in the germline V gene. The DNA of the CDR3 is TGCGCCAGCAGCCCCATATTTTTCTCCTACAATGAGCAGTTCTTC. This gives the protein CASSPIFFSYNEQFF.

V and J are TRBV7-9 and TRBJ2-1, with 15 bases fitting TRBD2. V trimming: 4 bases; J trimming: 3 bases; junction bases outside the gene matches: 4. The CDR3 has 17 residues. Germline V gene lookup returns CDR1 SEHNR and CDR2 FQNEAQ (reference sequence). CDR3 protein: CASSSGTSGRSYNEQFF. CDR3 DNA sequence: TGTGCCAGCAGCTCCGGGACTAGCGGGAGGAGCTACAATGAGCAGTTCTTC.

The rearrangement links TRBV2 to TRBJ2-7; perhaps TRBD2 as D (6 bases). Germline CDR1 reads SNHLY; CDR2 reads FYNNEI. V was pared by 8 bases and J by 6 bases, with 17 bases between. This CDR3 spans 13 amino acids. CDR3: CASSRDFQGEQYF. The CDR3 DNA follows: TGTGCCAGCTCCCGGGACTTCCAAGGCGAGCAGTACTTC.

The chain recombines TRBV19 with TRBJ1-2; 7 nucleotides match TRBD1. Germline V gene lookup returns CDR1 LNHDA and CDR2 SQIVND (reference sequence). The CDR3 runs to 13 residues. Trimming took 6 bases from V and 8 from J; bases not matched to a gene: 9. CDR3 amino acids: CASSPQGTNGYTF. The CDR3 DNA reads TGTGCCAGTAGCCCACAGGGGACAAACGGCTACACCTTC. Full variable domain (remainder filled in from reference TRBV19 and TRBJ1-2): DGGITQSPKYLFRKEGQNVTLSCEQNLNHDAMYWYRQDPGQGLRLIYYSQIVNDFQKGDIAEGYSVSREKKESFPLTVTSAQKNPTAFYLCASSPQGTNGYTFGSGTRLTVV.

The rearrangement links TRBV5-6 to TRBJ2-1; possibly TRBD2 for D (5 bases). The CDR3 is 13 amino acids. The ends were cut back, 0 bases at V and 6 bases at J, with 7 bases in the middle. The germline CDR1 and CDR2 sequences are SGHDT and YYEEEE. The CDR3 protein is CASSLELANEQFF. CDR3 DNA: TGTGCCAGCAGCTTGGAGCTAGCCAATGAGCAGTTCTTC.

This clone was found many times. The chain couples TRBV5-4 to TRBJ2-1; D remains unclear. Germline CDR1 is SGHNT and CDR2 is YYREEE (reference sequence). Between the trimmed V and J ends, which lost 0 bases and 5 bases, there was a span of 18 bases. The length of the CDR3 is 17 residues. The CDR3 nucleotides are TGTGCCAGCAGCTTGGCGGGTAGTTGGCGATCGGACAATGAGCAGTTCTTC. Translation: CASSLAGSWRSDNEQFF.

This chain links TRBV11-3 with TRBJ1-2; 7 nucleotides align to TRBD1. Germline V gene lookup returns CDR1 SGHNT and CDR2 YENEEA. V trimming: 6 bases; J trimming: 7 bases; junction bases outside the gene matches: 11. CDR3 length equals 14 residues. CDR3 sequence reads: CASSTDAGGAGYTF. The DNA of the CDR3 is TGTGCCAGCAGTACAGACGCAGGGGGTGCTGGCTACACCTTC.

The V and J genes are TRBV5-4 and TRBJ2-6, with a weak D call TRBD2 (5 bases). Trimming removed 4 bases at V and 0 bases at J, with 11 bases between. In germline, CDR1 is SGHNT, CDR2 YYREEE (reference sequence). This CDR3 region has 16 residues. CDR3 in amino acids: CASSPDGGSGANVLTF. CDR3 sequence (DNA): TGTGCCAGCAGCCCAGATGGAGGCTCTGGGGCCAACGTCCTGACTTTC.

The V call is TRBV7-9, the J call TRBJ2-7; D is perhaps TRBD1 (6 bases). CDR1 is SEHNR, CDR2 FQNEAQ, per germline (reference sequence). The CDR3 is 14 amino acids. Trimming took off 7 bases at V and 3 bases at J, with 16 bases between the two ends. The CDR3 region is CASTLTGHDYEQYF. Here the CDR3 DNA reads TGTGCCAGCACCCTGACGGGACACGACTACGAGCAGTACTTC. The complete variable domain, with remaining parts taken from reference TRBV7-9 and TRBJ2-7, reads DTGVSQNPRHKITKRGQNVTFRCDPISEHNRLYWYRQTLGQGPEFLTYFQNEAQLEKSRLLSDRFSAERPKGSFSTLEIQRTEQGDSAMYLCASTLTGHDYEQYFGPGTRLTVT.

CDR3 sequence reads: CASSLSAEPGELFF. In DNA form, the CDR3 reads TGTGCCAGCAGCTTATCAGCAGAACCCGGGGAGCTGTTTTTT. This chain connects TRBV7-9 to TRBJ2-2; D gene unclear. This CDR3 contains 14 residues. The germline V gene encodes CDR1 SEHNR and CDR2 FQNEAQ (reference sequence). V was trimmed by 2 bases and J by 6 bases, leaving 10 bases between them.

This chain links TRBV7-6 with TRBJ1-5; D gene ambiguous. The CDR3 contains 12 residues. V lost 2 bases, J lost 7 bases, and 6 bases lay in between. Germline V gene lookup returns CDR1 SGHVS and CDR2 FNYEAQ. The CDR3 spells CASSLFGQPQHF. In DNA, the CDR3 is TGTGCCAGCAGCTTATTTGGACAGCCCCAGCATTTT.

The V call is TRBV4-3, the J call TRBJ1-2; TRBD1 is a possible D gene (5 bases). This CDR3 is built from 15 residues. Germline V gives CDR1 LGHNA, CDR2 YSLEER. Trimming stripped 1 base from V and 5 bases from J, with 14 bases between. The CDR3: CASSQGTGGGYGYTF. CDR3 nucleotides: TGCGCCAGCAGCCAAGGGACGGGGGGTGGGTATGGCTACACCTTC.

J is TRBJ2-2 and V is TRBV27; 11 positions match TRBD2. This CDR3 spans 16 amino acids. J gave up 1 base and V 4 bases, and 2 bases lay outside the gene matches. The germline CDR1 and CDR2 sequences are MNHEY and SMNVEV (reference sequence). The CDR3 DNA follows: TGTGCCAGCAGTTACGGGACTAGCGGGAACACCGGGGAGCTGTTTTTT. This encodes CASSYGTSGNTGELFF.

V usage is TRBV30 and J usage is TRBJ1-1, with no clear D. Germline assignment: CDR1 GTSNPN and CDR2 SVGIG (reference sequence). The V gene lost 4 bases and the J gene lost 1 base, with 10 bases spanning the gap. The CDR3 runs to 13 residues. As DNA, the CDR3 is TGTGCCTGGATACCCCTTGAGAACACTGAAGCTTTCTTT. This codes for CAWIPLENTEAFF.

The chain couples TRBV6-6 to TRBJ1-6, with D perhaps TRBD1 (5 bases). Looked up from germline, CDR1 is MNHNY and CDR2 is SVGAGI (reference sequence). Trimming took 6 bases from V and 7 from J, leaving 16 bases between them. The CDR3 totals 15 residues. CDR3 DNA: TGTGCCAGCAGCCCCACCGGGGCCAAAAATTCACCCCTCCACTTT. This codes for CASSPTGAKNSPLHF.

The chain links TRBV11-3 to TRBJ2-1; D not resolved. Per the germline V gene, CDR1 is SGHNT and CDR2 is YENEEA. This CDR3 contains 15 residues. The V end was cut by 5 bases, the J end by 0 bases, with 11 bases between. DNA of the CDR3: TGTGCCAGCAGCGGGCTGGAAAGCTCCTACAATGAGCAGTTCTTC. It yields the protein CASSGLESSYNEQFF. The variable domain in full, with the rest retrieved from reference TRBV11-3 and TRBJ2-1, is EAGVVQSPRYKIIEKKQPVAFWCNPISGHNTLYWYLQNLGQGPELLIRYENEEAVDDSQLPKDRFSAERLKGVDSTLKIQPAELGDSAVYLCASSGLESSYNEQFFGPGTRLTVL.